Shown below are 21 T cell receptor beta chains from a single sample sequenced in a study of human T cells and chemical hapten exposure. Time point given: pre-sensitization, week 0. Treatment here: therapeutic diphenylcyclopropenone sensitization with weekly scalp DPC. A single record per CDR3 protein comes from TCRdb applying MiXCR to the RACE reads. The sample records roughly 250,000 distinct CDR3 sequences, about 9% being singletons. The specimen was whole blood, collected in connection with sensitization to the hapten diphenylcyclopropenone (DPC). Every receptor here comes from a woman in her thirties or forties with alopecia areata. Some clones in this sample may be carry-over from other donors' samples.

This clonotype was observed at least ten times. The chain recombines TRBV5-1 with TRBJ2-3; D is unresolved. Trimming took off 2 bases at V and 0 bases at J, with 7 bases between the two ends. Germline V lookup: CDR1 SGHRS, CDR2 YFSETQ. This CDR3 spans 14 amino acids. The CDR3 sequence is CASSFVPSTDTQYF. CDR3 nucleotides: TGCGCCAGCAGCTTCGTCCCTAGCACAGATACGCAGTATTTT.

This clonotype was picked up a small number of times. The chain uses TRBV7-2 and TRBJ1-3; a weak D match, TRBD1 (6 bases). Per germline, CDR1 SGHTA and CDR2 FQGNSA. The CDR3 has 17 residues. Trimming removed 1 base at V and 0 bases at J, with 13 bases between. The CDR3 bases are TGTGCCAGCAGCTTAGACAGGGCCGCTTTCTCTGGAAACACCATATATTTT. Amino acids: CASSLDRAAFSGNTIYF.

This clonotype was found a few times. The chain links TRBV5-1 to TRBJ2-7; 7 positions match TRBD1. CDR3 length: 17 amino acids. J gave up 2 bases and V 0 bases, and 11 bases lay outside the gene matches. The V gene's germline CDR1 is SGHRS and CDR2 YFSETQ. The CDR3 protein is CASSLAPMPGTAYEQYF. DNA for the CDR3: TGCGCCAGCAGCTTGGCTCCGATGCCCGGGACAGCCTACGAGCAGTACTTC. Full variable domain (rest looked up from reference TRBV5-1 and TRBJ2-7): KAGVTQTPRYLIKTRGQQVTLSCSPISGHRSVSWYQQTPGQGLQFLFEYFSETQRNKGNFPGRFSGRQFSNSRSEMNVSTLELGDSALYLCASSLAPMPGTAYEQYFGPGTRLTVT.

This clonotype was recorded at least ten times. The genes are TRBV27 and TRBJ2-3, with D tentatively TRBD2 (6 bases). Trimming removed 0 bases at V and 2 bases at J, with 12 bases between. Germline V gene lookup returns CDR1 MNHEY and CDR2 SMNVEV (reference sequence). CDR3 size: 16 residues. CDR3 amino acids: CASSLSLGLNTDTQYF. In nucleotides, the CDR3 is TGTGCCAGCAGTTTATCGCTCGGACTAAACACAGATACGCAGTATTTT.

This clonotype has more than one count but fewer than ten. V gene TRBV11-2 combines with J gene TRBJ1-1; 11 nucleotides match TRBD1. V gave up 5 bases and J gave up 11 bases; unmatched junction bases: 16. The CDR3 contains 16 residues. Germline V CDR1 and CDR2: SGHAT, FQNNGV. The CDR3 DNA follows: TGTGCCAGCAGCCACCGGACAGGGGGCAGGGGTGATGACGCTTTCTTT. Translation: CASSHRTGGRGDDAFF.

The rearrangement links TRBV7-8 to TRBJ1-1, with D tentatively TRBD1 (6 bases). This CDR3 comprises 14 residues. V was shortened by 5 bases and J by 0 bases, with 10 bases between the two germline ends. From germline, CDR1 is SGHVS and CDR2 FQNEAQ. Here the CDR3 DNA reads TGTGCCAGCAGCACGCCAGGGGTGAACACTGAAGCTTTCTTT. Translation gives CASSTPGVNTEAFF. The whole variable domain, remainder taken from reference TRBV7-8 and TRBJ1-1, is GAGVSQSPRYKVAKRGQDVALRCDPISGHVSLFWYQQALGQGPEFLTYFQNEAQLDKSGLPSDRFFAERPEGSVSTLKIQRTQQEDSAVYLCASSTPGVNTEAFFGQGTRLTVV.

This rearrangement joins TRBV20-1 to TRBJ2-1; maybe TRBD2 (5 bases). This CDR3 spans 12 amino acids. Germline V gene lookup returns CDR1 DFQATT and CDR2 SNEGSKA (reference sequence). The V gene lost 5 bases and the J gene lost 3 bases, with 8 bases spanning the gap. The CDR3: CSAARGYNEQFF. In nucleotides, the CDR3 is TGCAGTGCTGCCCGGGGCTACAATGAGCAGTTCTTC.

The chain has TRBV5-5 and TRBJ2-7; D may match TRBD1 or TRBD2 (5 bases each). Trimming shortened V by 0 bases and J by 2 bases, and 12 bases separated the two germline ends. Germline values: CDR1 SGHKS, CDR2 YYEKEE (reference sequence). This CDR3 region has 15 residues. CDR3 loop: CASSLDTGPTYEQYF. DNA for the CDR3: TGTGCCAGCAGCTTGGATACGGGGCCCACCTACGAGCAGTACTTC. Full variable domain (outside the CDR3, taken from reference TRBV5-5 and TRBJ2-7): DAGVTQSPTHLIKTRGQQVTLRCSPISGHKSVSWYQQVLGQGPQFIFQYYEKEERGRGNFPDRFSARQFPNYSSELNVNALLLGDSALYLCASSLDTGPTYEQYFGPGTRLTVT.

This clonotype was found many times. This chain joins TRBV3-1 and TRBJ2-3; TRBD1 might be the D (6 bases). V was cut by 0 bases and J by 0 bases, with 10 bases left in between. CDR3 size: 16 residues. CDR1 and CDR2 (germline): LGHDT, YNNKEL (reference sequence). The CDR3 DNA is TGTGCCAGCAGCCAAGATCACAGGGCGAGCACAGATACGCAGTATTTT. It yields the protein CASSQDHRASTDTQYF.

CDR3 in amino acids: CASSSCSQGENIQYF. The CDR3 DNA is TGTGCCAGCAGCAGTTGTAGTCAGGGGGAAAACATTCAGTACTTC. The rearrangement uses TRBV21-1 and TRBJ2-4; the DNA was not compared with TRBD1, the D call given in the table. TRBV21-1 is designated a pseudogene. This CDR3 spans 15 amino acids.

V and J are TRBV20-1 and TRBJ1-5; 8 bases agree with TRBD1. CDR3 length: 15 residues. V lost 3 bases and J lost 2; bases outside the gene matches: 6. In germline, CDR1 is DFQATT, CDR2 SNEGSKA (reference sequence). The CDR3 DNA is TGCAGTGCTAGCATCCCGACAGGGGGCAATCAGCCCCAGCATTTT. Protein product: CSASIPTGGNQPQHF.

This clonotype showed up many times. V gene TRBV27 combines with J gene TRBJ2-7; 8 positions match TRBD1. The germline gives CDR1 MNHEY, CDR2 SMNVEV (reference sequence). The CDR3 extends over 17 amino acids. The junction had 15 bases not matched to a gene; V was cut back by 5 bases and J by 3 bases. As DNA, the CDR3 is TGTGCCAGCAGTCCTACCCCTACCGGGACAGGACTCTACGAGCAGTACTTC. It codes for CASSPTPTGTGLYEQYF.

In its sample, this clonotype was seen a few times. This sequence joins TRBV5-5 and TRBJ1-6, with 8 bases lining up with TRBD1. The J segment lost 12 bases and the V segment lost 0 bases, leaving 2 bases of the junction unmatched. Germline V CDR1 and CDR2: SGHKS, YYEKEE (reference sequence). This CDR3 is 13 amino acids long. This chain's CDR3 is CASSLDRGVPLHF. In nucleotides, the CDR3 is TGTGCCAGCAGCTTGGACAGGGGGGTACCCCTCCACTTT.

V gene TRBV5-6 combines with J gene TRBJ2-2; 7 nucleotides line up with TRBD2. The ends lost 6 bases at V and 7 bases at J; junction bases unmatched: 12. The CDR3 covers 15 residues. Germline loops: CDR1 SGHDT, CDR2 YYEEEE. The CDR3 sequence: CASTGLERMNGELFF. In DNA, the CDR3 is TGTGCCAGCACCGGACTAGAAAGGATGAACGGGGAGCTGTTTTTT. Filled out from reference TRBV5-6 and TRBJ2-2, the complete variable domain reads DAGVTQSPTHLIKTRGQQVTLRCSPKSGHDTVSWYQQALGQGPQFIFQYYEEEERQRGNFPDRFSGHQFPNYSSELNVNALLLGDSALYLCASTGLERMNGELFFGEGSRLTVL.

The genes are TRBV6-2 or TRBV6-3 and TRBJ2-7; possible D gene TRBD2, 5 bases. V gave up 0 bases and J gave up 2 bases, with 11 bases separating them. The CDR3 sequence is 15 residues long. Germline loops: CDR1 MNHEY, CDR2 SVGEGT. In DNA form, the CDR3 reads TGTGCCAGCAGTTACTCCAGCGGAGGCGCCTACGAGCAGTACTTC. It is translated as CASSYSSGGAYEQYF.

The chain uses TRBV15 and TRBJ1-5; no clear D. V was cut by 5 bases and J by 2 bases, with 13 bases left in between. This CDR3 spans 15 amino acids. CDR1 is LNHNV, CDR2 YYDKDF, per germline (reference sequence). The CDR3 reads CATSPGMWGNQPQHF. For the CDR3, the DNA is TGTGCCACCAGCCCAGGAATGTGGGGCAATCAGCCCCAGCATTTT.

This clonotype turned up a few times. J is TRBJ2-7 and V is TRBV28; 12 positions agree with TRBD2. The V and J ends lost 4 bases and 3 bases, in that order; junction bases with no gene match: 4. The V gene's germline CDR1 is MDHEN and CDR2 SYDVKM. This CDR3 is 15 amino acids long. CDR3 coding DNA: TGTGCCAGCAGTTCGCCGACTAGCGGGAGCTACGAGCAGTACTTC. Amino acid sequence: CASSSPTSGSYEQYF.

The rearrangement uses TRBV6-6 and TRBJ2-5, with 7 bases that match TRBD2. After removal of 7 bases from V and 5 bases from J, the junction contained 10 bases not matched to a gene. Germline CDR1 is MNHNY and CDR2 is SVGAGI (reference sequence). This CDR3 is built from 14 residues. The CDR3 protein is CASTGRGFAETQYF. In nucleotides, the CDR3 is TGTGCCAGCACAGGGAGGGGATTTGCGGAGACCCAGTACTTC.

This clonotype was counted a few times. The chain combines TRBV20-1 with TRBJ2-2, with TRBD2 matching 8 bases. This CDR3 has 14 residues. The junction had 2 bases not matched to a gene; V was cut back by 4 bases and J by 1 base. Germline V CDR1 and CDR2: DFQATT, SNEGSKA (reference sequence). CDR3 in DNA: TGCAGTGCTATTACTAGCGGGAACACCGGGGAGCTGTTTTTT. It specifies CSAITSGNTGELFF.

The chain recombines TRBV2 with TRBJ1-6; tentatively, D is TRBD1 (5 bases). V lost 4 bases and J 8 bases, leaving 15 bases between the germline ends. This CDR3 has 15 amino acids. Per the germline V gene, CDR1 is SNHLY and CDR2 is FYNNEI. The DNA for the CDR3 is TGTGCCAGCAGTGTAGGGGCCGTGGATGATTCACCCCTCCACTTT. Protein sequence: CASSVGAVDDSPLHF. The whole variable domain, filled in from reference TRBV2 and TRBJ1-6, reads EPEVTQTPSHQVTQMGQEVILRCVPISNHLYFYWYRQILGQKVEFLVSFYNNEISEKSEIFDDQFSVERPDGSNFTLKIRSTKLEDSAMYFCASSVGAVDDSPLHFGNGTRLTVT.

The rearrangement links TRBV10-3 to TRBJ1-1; 7 bases fit TRBD1. The CDR3 totals 12 residues. J gave up 8 bases and V 1 base, and 1 base lay outside the gene matches. Germline V gene lookup returns CDR1 ENHRY and CDR2 SYGVKD. The CDR3 DNA is TGTGCCATCAGTGAGTTGACAGGGGAAGCTTTCTTT. Translation gives CAISELTGEAFF.